These 27 T cell receptor beta chains originate from one sample sequenced in a study of shared clonotypes between healthy human individuals. This table comes from immunoSEQ multiplex PCR, and its TCRdb copy is limited to in-frame clones, with some not included. Of about 2.4 million clones listed, 93% were seen once; the top ten hold approximately 0.35%. Sequenced sample: naive CD4+ T cells from PBMCs. As to subset: CD45RA+ positively selected. The receptors originated from a man aged 18 to 30 in good health. Some clones in this sample may be carry-over from other donors' samples.

The CDR3 DNA reads as TGTGCCAGTAGTATAGATTGGGGTCGAAGGCGGTACGAGCAGTACTTC. Encoded protein: CASSIDWGRRRYEQYF. The gene calls are TRBV19 and TRBJ2-7, with no clear D. The CDR3 contains 16 residues. V was cut by 0 bases and J by 4 bases, with 16 bases left in between. Germline CDR1 is LNHDA and CDR2 is SQIVND (reference sequence).

The chain has TRBV11-3 and TRBJ2-7; D not certain. Germline V gene sequence: CDR1 SGHNT, CDR2 YENEEA. V was pared by 4 bases and J by 3 bases, with 10 bases between. The CDR3 has 13 amino acids. CDR3 residues: CASSSAWGYEQYF. The CDR3 DNA sequence: TGTGCCAGCAGCTCCGCTTGGGGCTACGAGCAGTACTTC.

This rearrangement joins TRBV30 to TRBJ1-3; no clear D gene. CDR1 GTSNPN and CDR2 SVGIG come from the germline V gene (reference sequence). CDR3 length: 15 residues. V lost 4 bases and J lost 2, with 15 bases in between. The CDR3, as DNA: TGTGCCTGGAACCTTTCGCCTCCTACTGGAAACACCATATATTTT. Translation: CAWNLSPPTGNTIYF.

V and J are TRBV14 and TRBJ2-1; no firm D call. This CDR3 has 12 amino acids. Between the trimmed V and J ends, which lost 4 bases and 8 bases, there was a span of 9 bases. Looked up from germline, CDR1 is SGHDN and CDR2 is FVKESK. CDR3 nucleotides: TGTGCCAGCAGCCGAATCGGGCATGAGCAGTTCTTC. Protein sequence: CASSRIGHEQFF.

This clone has only one observation. DNA for the CDR3: TGCGCCAGCAGCCGGGAGGTAGTTGGACAGGGCCTCTCTGGGGCCAACGTCCTGACTTTC. Protein: CASSREVVGQGLSGANVLTF. J is TRBJ2-6 and V is TRBV4-3; 8 bases line up with TRBD1. The V segment lost 4 bases and the J segment 0 bases; nucleotides outside the gene matches: 14. Germline assignment: CDR1 LGHNA and CDR2 YSLEER. CDR3 size: 20 residues.

Only one count was recorded for this clone. V and J are TRBV28 and TRBJ2-7; TRBD2 matches at 11 bases. J lost 1 base, V lost 1 base, and 12 bases had no gene match. Germline V CDR1 and CDR2: MDHEN, SYDVKM. This CDR3 spans 19 amino acids. CDR3 sequence (DNA): TGTGCCAGCAGTTTATATCGCACTAGCGGGAGAGTGGAATCCTACGAGCAGTACTTC. It codes for CASSLYRTSGRVESYEQYF. Full variable domain (missing parts from reference TRBV28 and TRBJ2-7): DVKVTQSSRYLVKRTGEKVFLECVQDMDHENMFWYRQDPGLGLRLIYFSYDVKMKEKGDIPEGYSVSREKKERFSLILESASTNQTSMYLCASSLYRTSGRVESYEQYFGPGTRLTVT.

The table lists this clone with a count of one. J is TRBJ1-5 and V is TRBV6-1, with D possibly matching TRBD1 (5 bases). Germline-derived CDR1 and CDR2 are MNHNS and SASEGT. V was trimmed by 3 bases and J by 7 bases, leaving 13 bases between them. This CDR3 has 14 residues. CDR3 protein: CASSERGGRQPQHF. The CDR3, as DNA: TGTGCCAGCAGTGAGAGGGGAGGGAGGCAGCCCCAGCATTTT.

The CDR3 DNA reads as TGTGCCTCCGGGGTAGCCCCCACAGATACGCAGTATTTT. Protein product: CASGVAPTDTQYF. The genes are TRBV15 and TRBJ2-3, with D possibly TRBD2 on 5 matching bases. The CDR3 is 13 amino acids. Germline lookup yields CDR1 LNHNV and CDR2 YYDKDF (reference sequence). Trimming stripped 11 bases from V and 2 bases from J, with 14 bases between.

Regarding this clone: The sample holds other DNA sequences that translate to the same CDR3. CDR3 sequence reads: CASSLGPTGGGYGYTF. The DNA of the CDR3 is TGTGCCAGCAGCTTAGGCCCGACAGGGGGCGGCTATGGCTACACCTTC. The V and J genes are TRBV7-2 and TRBJ1-2, with 10 nucleotides matching TRBD1. This CDR3 contains 16 residues. Germline V gives CDR1 SGHTA, CDR2 FQGNSA. J lost 4 bases, V lost 1 base, and 6 bases had no gene match.

The rearrangement joins TRBV10-3 to TRBJ1-4; D ambiguous. The V end lost 10 bases, the J end lost 8 bases, and 11 bases lay between the germline ends. The CDR3 sequence is 11 residues long. The germline gives CDR1 ENHRY, CDR2 SYGVKD. The CDR3 here is CATRIGEKLFF. CDR3 nucleotides: TGTGCCACTAGGATAGGAGAAAAACTGTTTTTT.

The chain combines TRBV28 with TRBJ2-7; 8 bases line up with TRBD1. Germline assignment: CDR1 MDHEN and CDR2 SYDVKM. Trimming cost V 8 bases and J 3 bases; bases outside gene matches: 9. CDR3 size: 14 residues. CDR3 in DNA: TGTGCCAGCTGTCGTCCGGGACAGGTCTACGAGCAGTACTTC. Translated, it gives CASCRPGQVYEQYF.

The chain joins TRBV6-1 to TRBJ2-1; D may be TRBD2 (6 bases). This CDR3 has 12 residues. Between the trimmed V and J ends, which lost 8 bases and 6 bases, there was a span of 11 bases. Germline V gene sequence: CDR1 MNHNS, CDR2 SASEGT. The CDR3 is CASGREFNEQFF. In nucleotides, the CDR3 is TGTGCCAGCGGGCGGGAATTCAATGAGCAGTTCTTC.

The chain joins TRBV19 to TRBJ1-5; 10 nucleotides align to TRBD1. The trim removed 5 bases at V and 7 bases at J, leaving 11 bases unmatched. Looked up from germline, CDR1 is LNHDA and CDR2 is SQIVND (reference sequence). The CDR3 is 16 amino acids. The CDR3 loop reads CASSPHDRGPFQPQHF. For the CDR3, the DNA is TGTGCCAGTAGTCCCCACGACAGGGGGCCCTTCCAGCCCCAGCATTTT.

The V call is TRBV30, the J call TRBJ2-1; weak D call: TRBD1 (6 bases). V was clipped by 2 bases and J by 8 bases, with 10 bases between them. Germline V gives CDR1 GTSNPN, CDR2 SVGIG (reference sequence). The CDR3 sequence is 12 residues long. CDR3: CAWSSQGYEQFF. The CDR3, as DNA: TGTGCCTGGAGTTCGCAGGGGTATGAGCAGTTCTTC.

The chain joins TRBV12-2 to TRBJ2-3; the table's D call, TRBD2, was not checked against the DNA. TRBV12-2 is reported as a pseudogene. The CDR3 loop spans 16 amino acids. CDR3 nucleotides: TGTGCAAGTCGCCTAGCGGGAGGGCAGGTCGGAGATACGCAGTATTTT. Encoded protein: CASRLAGGQVGDTQYF.

The V gene is TRBV6-5, the J gene TRBJ1-2; D remains unclear. Looked up from germline, CDR1 is MNHEY and CDR2 is SVGAGI. The CDR3 covers 11 residues. Trimming removed 2 bases at V and 8 bases at J, with 6 bases between. The CDR3 DNA follows: TGTGCCAGCAGTTACGCTGGGGGCTACACCTTC. Translating it yields CASSYAGGYTF.

This chain's CDR3 is CASSVDGPNQPQHF. The CDR3 DNA reads TGTGCCAGTAGTGTGGACGGCCCCAATCAGCCCCAGCATTTT. The genes are TRBV19 and TRBJ1-5; no clear D gene. This CDR3 is built from 14 residues. Germline CDR1 LNHDA, CDR2 SQIVND (reference sequence). V shed 5 bases and J shed 3 bases, with 11 bases lying between them.

The chain's CDR3 is CASLGWGAQAGELFF. DNA for the CDR3: TGTGCCAGCCTGGGGTGGGGGGCGCAAGCCGGGGAGCTGTTTTTT. This chain uses TRBV28 with TRBJ2-2; TRBD1 or TRBD2 may be the D gene (6 bases each). This CDR3 is 15 amino acids long. V was cut by 8 bases and J by 6 bases, with 19 bases left in between. CDR1 is MDHEN, CDR2 SYDVKM, per germline. The variable domain in full, completed from reference TRBV28 and TRBJ2-2, reads DVKVTQSSRYLVKRTGEKVFLECVQDMDHENMFWYRQDPGLGLRLIYFSYDVKMKEKGDIPEGYSVSREKKERFSLILESASTNQTSMYLCASLGWGAQAGELFFGEGSRLTVL.

Here the CDR3 reads CVRSPGIAGGYEQYF. CDR3 bases: TGTGTCAGAAGCCCCGGGATAGCGGGAGGCTACGAGCAGTACTTC. The chain joins TRBV7-5 to TRBJ2-7; the DNA was not compared with TRBD2, the D call given in the table. TRBV7-5 is tagged as a pseudogene. CDR3 length: 15 amino acids.

The chain combines TRBV14 with TRBJ2-7; D gene unclear. CDR3 length: 13 amino acids. Germline V CDR1 and CDR2: SGHDN, FVKESK. V was pared by 0 bases and J by 3 bases, with 6 bases between. CDR3 nucleotides: TGTGCCAGCAGCCAAGAGCTGGGCTACGAGCAGTACTTC. Translation: CASSQELGYEQYF.

The gene calls are TRBV19 and TRBJ2-3; no clear D. The V end was cut by 2 bases, the J end by 6 bases, with 12 bases between. CDR1 and CDR2 (germline): LNHDA, SQIVND (reference sequence). This CDR3 region has 14 residues. DNA for the CDR3: TGTGCCAGTAGTATATTCTCCCAAGTGGATACGCAGTATTTT. The encoded protein is CASSIFSQVDTQYF.

This chain links TRBV9 with TRBJ1-1; D ambiguous. Germline V gene data show CDR1 as SGDLS and CDR2 as YYNGEE. Trimming cost V 0 bases and J 0 bases, with 15 bases left between them. This CDR3 is built from 17 residues. The CDR3 region is CASSVVGSYEMNTEAFF. In DNA, the CDR3 is TGTGCCAGCAGCGTAGTTGGCAGCTACGAAATGAACACTGAAGCTTTCTTT.

This chain links TRBV9 with TRBJ2-1; TRBD2 matches 7 bases. J lost 3 bases, V lost 0 bases, and 6 bases had no gene match. This CDR3 is 16 amino acids long. From germline, CDR1 is SGDLS and CDR2 YYNGEE. The DNA for the CDR3 is TGTGCCAGCAGCGTAGGGCTAGCGGAGTACTACAATGAGCAGTTCTTC. Its protein product is CASSVGLAEYYNEQFF. The full variable domain, its missing parts supplied by reference TRBV9 and TRBJ2-1, is DSGVTQTPKHLITATGQRVTLRCSPRSGDLSVYWYQQSLDQGLQFLIQYYNGEERAKGNILERFSAQQFPDLHSELNLSSLELGDSALYFCASSVGLAEYYNEQFFGPGTRLTVL.

The chain combines TRBV15 with TRBJ2-3; 9 nucleotides align to TRBD2. CDR1 and CDR2 from the germline V gene are LNHNV and YYDKDF (reference sequence). CDR3 size: 18 residues. V shed 0 bases and J 0 bases; nucleotides not matched to a gene: 7. The CDR3 sequence is CATSRDFPSGTSTDTQYF. CDR3 bases: TGTGCCACCAGCAGAGATTTCCCTAGCGGGACTAGCACAGATACGCAGTATTTT.

This chain uses TRBV2 with TRBJ1-6; 8 nucleotides match TRBD1. Per germline, CDR1 SNHLY and CDR2 FYNNEI. With 7 bases clipped from V and 12 bases from J, the junction kept 17 bases outside the gene matches. This CDR3 contains 16 residues. The CDR3 nucleotides read TGTGCCAGCACCCTCTCCAGGGGGCGCGGAGGGCAACCCCTCCACTTT. It is translated as CASTLSRGRGGQPLHF. Supplemented by reference TRBV2 and TRBJ1-6, the full variable domain reads EPEVTQTPSHQVTQMGQEVILRCVPISNHLYFYWYRQILGQKVEFLVSFYNNEISEKSEIFDDQFSVERPDGSNFTLKIRSTKLEDSAMYFCASTLSRGRGGQPLHFGNGTRLTVT.

The chain combines TRBV14 with TRBJ2-5; D may be TRBD2 (6 bases). CDR1 is SGHDN, CDR2 FVKESK, per germline. V lost 0 bases and J 3 bases, leaving 14 bases between the germline ends. CDR3 length: 16 residues. The CDR3 region is CASSQDRVSGEETQYF. The CDR3 coding sequence is TGTGCCAGCAGCCAAGATCGGGTTTCGGGGGAAGAGACCCAGTACTTC. The full variable domain, in which reference TRBV14 and TRBJ2-5 provide the parts outside the CDR3, is EAGVTQFPSHSVIEKGQTVTLRCDPISGHDNLYWYRRVMGKEIKFLLHFVKESKQDESGMPNNRFLAERTGGTYSTLKVQPAELEDSGVYFCASSQDRVSGEETQYFGPGTRLLVL.

This sequence joins TRBV18 and TRBJ2-5; D is perhaps TRBD1 (6 bases). From germline, CDR1 is KGHSH and CDR2 LQKENI. Trimming left V 3 bases short and J 5 bases short, with 13 bases between. The CDR3 covers 14 residues. This chain's CDR3 is CASSPGDKGETQYF. The CDR3 nucleotides are TGTGCCAGCTCACCGGGGGACAAAGGTGAGACCCAGTACTTC. The full variable domain, its missing parts supplied by reference TRBV18 and TRBJ2-5, is NAGVMQNPRHLVRRRGQEARLRCSPMKGHSHVYWYRQLPEEGLKFMVYLQKENIIDESGMPKERFSAEFPKEGPSILRIQQVVRGDSAAYFCASSPGDKGETQYFGPGTRLLVL.